This is a list of T cell receptor beta chains from one sample in a study of blood T cell repertoires in COVID-19. Assay used: immunoSEQ multiplex PCR; TCRdb lists only in-frame clones, some missing. The sample consists of a few hundred thousand clones, roughly 80% of them appearing once. The sample was PBMCs or T cells enriched from blood (not recorded which). The origin of the receptors is a woman aged 45-65 years who had recovered from COVID-19. The conserved cysteine and the conserved F or W are not part of the CDR3 here. Fields, in order: V gene, J gene, clone size, CDR3 protein. Where a row states a size, it is once, few, many or the class of an expanded clone; other rows omit it.

>TRBV6-4|TRBJ1-5|NA
ASSADRGQPQH
>TRBV3-1/TRBV3-2|TRBJ2-5|NA
ASSQGGAGETQY
>TRBV5-1|TRBJ1-1|NA
ASSLGTVLNTEAF
>TRBV2|TRBJ1-5|NA
ASALGALRKQPQH
>TRBV27|TRBJ1-6|NA
ASTLKSSYNSPLH
>TRBV19|TRBJ1-1|NA
ASSKSGASTEAF
>TRBV2|TRBJ2-6|NA
ASSGGTGISGANVLT
>TRBV30|TRBJ1-6|NA
AWSKTGSHSPLH
>TRBV3-1/TRBV3-2|TRBJ2-4|NA
ASSQVGQGTKNIQY
>TRBV7-2|TRBJ1-2|few
ASSLVASSNYGYT
>TRBV20-1|TRBJ2-3|NA
SASTGGPTDTQY
>TRBV2|TRBJ2-1|NA
ASSGEDRGLAGARQF
>TRBV9|TRBJ1-5|NA
ASSVAGNSNQPQH
>TRBV28|TRBJ1-1|NA
ASSDPTGLNTEAF
>TRBV2|TRBJ2-5|NA
AGHALEREGFETQY
>TRBV11-3|TRBJ1-4|NA
ASSLRGANEKLF
>TRBV3-1/TRBV3-2|TRBJ2-7|NA
ASSGLADYYEQY
>TRBV19|TRBJ1-3|NA
ASSTDTGSGNTIY
>TRBV18|TRBJ2-2|NA
ASSPARGPGELF
>TRBV13|TRBJ2-1|NA
ASSFPGLAGIQF
>TRBV9|TRBJ1-1|NA
ASSVNGAGGAF
>TRBV4-3|TRBJ1-4|NA
ASSQTGQPNEKLF
>TRBV6-5|TRBJ2-7|NA
ASSYGGRGYEQY
>TRBV15|TRBJ1-5|NA
ATSRDPGTNQPQH
>TRBV29-1|TRBJ1-1|NA
SVTGMNTEAF
>TRBV19|TRBJ2-1|NA
ASSIGGTPRGEQF